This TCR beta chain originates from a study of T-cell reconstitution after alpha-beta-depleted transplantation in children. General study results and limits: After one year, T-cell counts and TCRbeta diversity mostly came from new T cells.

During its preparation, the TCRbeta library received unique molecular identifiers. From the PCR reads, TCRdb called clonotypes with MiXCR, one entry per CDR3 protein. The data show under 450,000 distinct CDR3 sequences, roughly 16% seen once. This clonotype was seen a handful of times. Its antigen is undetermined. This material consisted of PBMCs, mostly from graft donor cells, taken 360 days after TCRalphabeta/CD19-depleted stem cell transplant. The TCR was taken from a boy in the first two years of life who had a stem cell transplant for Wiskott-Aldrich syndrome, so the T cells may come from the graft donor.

As DNA, the CDR3 is TGTGCCAGCAGCCAAGTAAGGTACTTTGGAGAGCAGTTCTTC. Its translation: CASSQVRYFGEQFF. This chain connects TRBV14 to TRBJ2-1, with D unclear. Germline CDR1 reads SGHDN; CDR2 reads FVKESK. The CDR3 has 14 amino acids. Trimming left V 1 base short and J 10 bases short, with 14 bases between.